Listed below are T cell receptor beta chains from one sample, sequenced in a study of blood T cell repertoires in COVID-19. Only in-frame clones appear in the TCRdb table, and some are missing; sequencing was by immunoSEQ multiplex PCR. Counted here are roughly 55,000 clones, about 87% occurring once; the ten biggest clones make up 6.9%. Sequenced input: peripheral blood. The source is a man between 60 and 75 years old with active or convalescent COVID-19. CDR3s include the opening cysteine and the closing phenylalanine or tryptophan. The order of the fields is J gene, V gene, clone size, D gene, CDR3 protein, CDR3 DNA. A D gene is named only where the DNA matches it firmly. Clone size is stated in some rows and not others, as once, few, many or a class when expanded.

TRBJ1-6,TRBV3-1/TRBV3-2,-,-,CASCRNNSPLHF,TGTGCCAGCTGCAGGAATAATTCACCCCTCCACTTT
TRBJ2-5,TRBV18,-,TRBD1,CASSPKTGMRETQYF,TGTGCCAGCTCACCCAAGACAGGGATGCGAGAGACCCAGTACTTC
TRBJ2-7,TRBV7-9,once,-,CASSVTVSQYF,TGTGCCAGCAGCGTGACTGTTAGCCAGTACTTC
TRBJ2-3,TRBV5-4,-,TRBD2,CASSFPELLAGEADTQYF,TGTGCCAGCAGCTTCCCAGAATTACTAGCGGGAGAAGCAGATACGCAGTATTTT
TRBJ1-5,TRBV24-1,-,-,CATSVRGGSGPQHF,TGTGCCACCAGTGTACGGGGGGGGAGTGGGCCCCAGCATTTT
TRBJ2-2,TRBV13,-,TRBD1,CASSLRLGQGSSLTNTGELFF,TGTGCCAGCAGCTTACGTCTGGGACAGGGGTCGAGTCTTACGAACACCGGGGAGCTGTTTTTT
TRBJ2-5,TRBV27,-,TRBD2,CASSITGLAGQETQYF,TGTGCCAGCAGTATAACGGGACTAGCGGGGCAAGAGACCCAGTACTTC
TRBJ1-5,TRBV19,-,-,CASSPDRSNQPQHF,TGTGCCAGTAGCCCGGACAGAAGCAATCAGCCCCAGCATTTT
TRBJ1-2,TRBV14,-,TRBD1,CASSQMLSQGPGYGYTF,TGTGCCAGCAGCCAGATGCTTTCACAGGGGCCCGGCTATGGCTACACCTTC
TRBJ1-2,TRBV28,few,-,CASSPPTGQRGGYTF,TGTGCCAGCAGTCCCCCCACGGGACAAAGAGGAGGCTACACCTTC
TRBJ1-4,TRBV7-9,-,-,CASSFLTGFNEKLFF,TGTGCCAGCAGCTTTTTGACGGGTTTTAATGAAAAACTGTTTTTT
TRBJ2-3,TRBV18,-,TRBD2,CASSPLAGEADTQYF,TGTGCCAGCTCACCCCTAGCGGGAGAAGCGGATACGCAGTATTTT
TRBJ1-1,TRBV5-1,-,TRBD1,CASSRQGSDTEAFF,TGCGCCAGCAGCCGACAGGGAAGTGACACTGAAGCTTTCTTT
TRBJ2-1,TRBV7-9,-,-,CASSLDGLARSEQFF,TGTGCCAGCAGCTTAGATGGTTTAGCACGTAGTGAGCAGTTCTTC
TRBJ1-5,TRBV7-2,-,TRBD1,CASSSDPPWTGGDQPQHF,TGTGCCAGCAGCTCGGACCCTCCGTGGACAGGGGGCGATCAGCCCCAGCATTTT
TRBJ2-7,TRBV10-3,-,TRBD1,CAISESGDRLKYEQYF,TGTGCCATCAGTGAGTCAGGGGACAGGTTAAAGTACGAGCAGTACTTC
TRBJ1-4,TRBV7-2,-,TRBD1,CASSSLDRGPGKLFF,TGTGCCAGCAGCTCCCTCGACAGGGGGCCAGGAAAACTGTTTTTT
TRBJ1-1,TRBV9,-,TRBD1,CASSVGGDRGEAFF,TGTGCCAGCAGCGTAGGGGGGGACAGGGGTGAAGCTTTCTTT
TRBJ2-7,TRBV11-2,-,TRBD1,CASSRSGQGASYEQYF,TGTGCCAGCAGCCGGTCCGGGCAGGGGGCCTCCTACGAGCAGTACTTC
TRBJ2-5,TRBV11-3,-,TRBD2,CASSPSGRAEETQYF,TGTGCCAGCAGCCCCAGCGGGAGGGCCGAAGAGACCCAGTACTTC
TRBJ1-1,TRBV10-3,-,TRBD1,CAISESSTGTITEAFF,TGTGCCATCAGTGAGTCTTCGACAGGGACCATCACTGAAGCTTTCTTT
TRBJ2-2,TRBV5-6,-,-,CASSFFQAGTGELFF,TGTGCCAGCAGCTTTTTCCAGGCAGGGACCGGGGAGCTGTTTTTT